A single count supports the clone carrying this TCR beta chain. What it binds is unknown. The sample holds other DNA sequences that translate to the same CDR3. The sample belongs to a study of shared clonotypes between healthy human individuals. Study overall: Per donor, CD8 memory used one plate, CD8 naive used two, CD4 memory used three and CD4 naive used three.

CDR3 length equals 16 residues. Germline loops: CDR1 MGHRA, CDR2 YSYEKL. After removal of 4 bases from V and 1 base from J, the junction contained 2 bases not matched to a gene. TCRdb's copy holds only in-frame clones and misses some; the assay was immunoSEQ multiplex PCR. The sample records 2.5 million or so clones, around 94% being singletons. Study findings and constraints: Naive subsets generally exceeded memory subsets in estimated richness. Rarefaction demonstrated incomplete sorted-subset sequencing despite large depth.

The CD4+ fraction was divided into a CD45RA+ naive subset and a CD45RA-negative memory subset. This sequence joins TRBV4-1 and TRBJ2-3; 13 bases fit TRBD2. The sample was naive CD4+ T cells sorted from blood. Specified subset: CD45RA+ positively selected. The receptor's source is a man aged 18 to 29 in good health. CDR3 sequence (DNA): TGCGCCAGCAGCCTTGGACTAGCGGGGGGCACAGATACGCAGTATTTT. Translation: CASSLGLAGGTDTQYF.